The following is a T cell receptor (beta chain) sequence with its context. In this sample, this clone turned up once. Its cognate antigen has yet to be identified. Base qualities are missing; no much larger clone stands one base away. Donors were healthy HIV-negative adults with no recently reported acute infections or vaccinations. Every donor was a Caucasian adult residing in Nashville, Tennessee, USA. CD4+ T cells were enriched through magnetic negative selection, after which naive cells were positively selected on CD45RA and the remaining negative fraction served as the memory subset. After blood collection by leukapheresis, PBMCs were isolated using Ficoll-Histopaque density gradient centrifugation and then cryopreserved in the vapor phase of liquid nitrogen. Analytical flow cytometry was used to check the purity and quantity of each magnetically sorted T cell population. Genomic DNA was isolated from every sorted fraction and measured by UV absorbance on a Nanodrop 2000c.

TCR CDR3 regions were amplified from genomic DNA by multiplex PCR using the deep immunoSEQ assay. Extracted genomic DNA from each cell subset was distributed evenly across all wells of several immunoSEQ 96-well plates, and each plate was treated as a replicate. For sorted subsets, 200 to 250 ng of genomic DNA, equivalent to tens of thousands of T cell genomes, went into each replicate PCR. Purified libraries were quantified with a Qubit 3.0 fluorometer, sized on a Bioanalyzer 2100, and re-quantified with the KAPA Library Quantification kit. Every immunoSEQ 96-well plate was sequenced on a separate single-read 150-cycle Illumina NextSeq 550 flow cell. In the original analysis: Because the immunoSEQ output held only junctional sequences and lacked quality scores, the filtering could not match the filtering applied to full-length reads. To assign V/J genes and CDR3, sequences were annotated against IMGT germline references using PyIR, a Python wrapper for IgBLAST v1.9. Reads were filtered out if the reads had weak V/J assignments (E-value above 1e-6), no CDR3, stop codons, out-of-frame junctions, or ambiguous translated residues. V3J clonotypes were defined as sequences sharing the same inferred V gene, J gene, and CDR3 amino acid sequence. Percentage overlap between repertoires was computed as shared unique clonotypes divided by the size of the smaller repertoire. Repertoire richness was assessed with RTK rarefaction, the Chao1 estimator, and Recon v2.1 estimates of unobserved clonotypes. Generation probabilities for all TCRbeta clonotypes obtained by the gDNA method from a few donors were computed using OLGA. Drawn from immuneACCESS, this table holds only the in-frame rearrangements with V and J called that TCRdb kept. Clones are partly lost; checked studies trace under half to an unresolved V gene and leave the rest unexplained. V, J and clone size are taken as reported in that table, and D and trimming were inferred from the DNA itself. For this sample the table gives millions of clones, of which roughly 95% were detected only once. Clones ranked in the top ten supply 0.13% of the sample.

The data were taken from a study of shared clonotypes between healthy human individuals (dated by TCRdb to about 2020). Turning to the overall study: A couple of women and a few men aged 18 to 49 years were included in the cohort. For each donor, CD4 naive and CD4 memory were each run on three plates, CD8 naive on two plates, and CD8 memory on one plate. To increase sequencing depth and limit assay-specific biases, different laboratories used diverse techniques to prepare libraries and sequence TCR repertoires. To estimate repertoire size and how much clonotypes are shared between individuals, the study performed deep sequencing of blood TCR repertoires from roughly five healthy adults. Leukapheresis yielded between about 0.94 and 9 billion PBMCs per donor.

Including cysteine and phenylalanine, the CDR3 has 13 amino acids. The entry retains the CDR3 DNA only, 39 bases that are in frame from base 1. The germline V gene provides CDR1 ENHRY and CDR2 SYGVKD. At the junction V is shortened by 6 bases and J by 9 bases; bases outside the gene matches: 5. General conclusions and limits of the study: Based on pairwise subsampling, the degree of clonotype sharing among donors was expected to be affected by sequencing depth. Even with the large sequencing depth, rarefaction of the sorted-subset datasets indicated that sequencing was incomplete. Sampling was restricted to blood, and TCR repertoires in tissues likely differ from the TCR repertoires found in blood. Naive subsets generally had larger estimated clonotype richness than memory subsets did. Compared with non-shared clonotypes, clonotypes shared by all four sorted-subset donors had higher generation probabilities. Because the study included a small number of donors, the genetic and exposure-history diversity represented was limited. About 5% of naive CD4, 3.5% of naive CD8, 2.3% of memory CD4, and 0.35% to 0.4% of memory CD8 clonotypes were shared across a few donors.

Here the chain combines TRBV10-3 and TRBJ2-1, with TRBD2 identical over 10 junction bases. The sequence derives from a man aged 18 to 35 in good health. Sequencing was performed on naive CD4+ T cells sorted from blood. In the paper's terms, the cell subset or site label means: CD45RA+ positively selected. The DNA sequence is TGTGCCATCAGAGCGGGAGGGCCGGGTGAGCAGTTCTTC. It translates as CAIRAGGPGEQFF.